A single sample is the source of the 30 T cell receptor beta chains below, sequenced in a study of blood T cell repertoires in COVID-19 (dated by TCRdb to about 2020). To prepare the library, the immunoSEQ multiplex PCR assay was applied. TCRdb provides this immuneACCESS table in a form limited to in-frame rearrangements. Some clones are lacking; in checked studies, under half of them reflect an unresolved V gene, and why the rest are absent is not known. The sample table holds about 280,000 clones, of which around nine tenths were seen once. Of the sample, approximately 2.2% is held by the ten largest clones. Sequenced sample: peripheral blood. The receptors were sampled from a middle-aged man with acute or convalescent COVID-19.

This chain joins TRBV6-6 and TRBJ1-2, with TRBD1 as a possible D gene (6 bases). V was shortened by 0 bases and J by 4 bases, with 12 bases between the two germline ends. CDR1 MNHNY and CDR2 SVGAGI come from the germline V gene (reference sequence). CDR3 length: 15 amino acids. The CDR3: CASSYSGVDSYGYTF. The CDR3 DNA is TGTGCCAGCAGTTACTCGGGGGTGGACAGCTATGGCTACACCTTC.

The V gene is TRBV9, the J gene TRBJ1-2, with TRBD1 matching 9 bases. Trimming took 0 bases from V and 2 from J; bases not matched to a gene: 8. The CDR3 consists of 17 residues. CDR1 and CDR2 from the germline V gene are SGDLS and YYNGEE. The CDR3 spells CASSVAWGQGKNYGYTF. The CDR3, as DNA: TGTGCCAGCAGCGTAGCTTGGGGACAGGGTAAAAACTATGGCTACACCTTC.

V gene TRBV5-1 combines with J gene TRBJ2-1, with 8 bases aligning to TRBD2. The J segment lost 7 bases and the V segment lost 3 bases, leaving 9 bases of the junction unmatched. The CDR3 length is 15 residues. Germline CDR1 and CDR2: SGHRS and YFSETQ. The CDR3 protein is CASSSLGLESNEQFF. In DNA, the CDR3 is TGCGCCAGCAGCTCCTTGGGACTAGAAAGTAATGAGCAGTTCTTC.

Concerning this clone: Other DNA sequences of this sample code for an identical CDR3. This chain joins TRBV3-1 (or the pseudogene TRBV3-2) and TRBJ2-5; D gene uncertain. Germline assignment: CDR1 LGHDT and CDR2 YNNKEL (reference sequence). V lost 3 bases and J 4 bases, leaving 9 bases between the germline ends. The CDR3 contains 13 residues. The CDR3, as DNA: TGTGCCAGCAGCCAGAGAGGCGGAGAGACCCAGTACTTC. Translation: CASSQRGGETQYF.

The chain links TRBV11-2 to TRBJ1-2, with a weak D call TRBD1 (5 bases). V dropped 1 base and J dropped 7 bases, with 10 bases sitting between them. CDR3 length: 13 amino acids. The germline gives CDR1 SGHAT, CDR2 FQNNGV. CDR3 region: CASSLGGWFGYTF. The DNA of the CDR3 is TGTGCCAGCAGCTTAGGGGGCTGGTTTGGCTACACCTTC. Full variable domain (outside the CDR3, taken from reference TRBV11-2 and TRBJ1-2): EAGVAQSPRYKIIEKRQSVAFWCNPISGHATLYWYQQILGQGPKLLIQFQNNGVVDDSQLPKDRFSAERLKGVDSTLKIQPAKLEDSAVYLCASSLGGWFGYTFGSGTRLTVV.

The chain employs TRBV29-1 and TRBJ1-6, with D unclear. Germline V gives CDR1 SQVTM, CDR2 ANQGSEA. The length of the CDR3 is 13 residues. V lost 4 bases and J 5 bases, leaving 9 bases between the germline ends. The CDR3 loop is CSVVAENNSPLHF. CDR3 DNA: TGCAGCGTTGTGGCGGAAAATAATTCACCCCTCCACTTT. The entire variable domain, with the rest obtained from reference TRBV29-1 and TRBJ1-6, is as follows: SAVISQKPSRDICQRGTSLTIQCQVDSQVTMMFWYRQQPGQSLTLIATANQGSEATYESGFVIDKFPISRPNLTFSTLTVSNMSPEDSSIYLCSVVAENNSPLHFGNGTRLTVT.

This clone was seen a few times. The chain has TRBV6-1 and TRBJ2-7; weak D call: TRBD1 (5 bases). CDR1 is MNHNS, CDR2 SASEGT, per germline. The V end was cut by 5 bases, the J end by 9 bases, with 11 bases between. The CDR3 runs to 11 residues. The CDR3 sequence is CASSSDSGQYF. In nucleotides, the CDR3 is TGTGCCAGCAGTTCCGACAGTGGGCAGTACTTC.

This clone was detected only once. V and J are TRBV3-1 (or the pseudogene TRBV3-2) and TRBJ2-1; TRBD2 aligns across 12 bases. The V segment lost 4 bases and the J segment 4 bases; nucleotides outside the gene matches: 2. CDR3 length equals 15 residues. Germline assignment: CDR1 LGHDT and CDR2 YNNKEL (reference sequence). The CDR3 reads CASSPSGGGYNEQFF. CDR3 bases: TGTGCCAGCAGCCCTAGCGGGGGGGGGTACAATGAGCAGTTCTTC.

The chain joins TRBV7-3 to TRBJ1-6, with 8 bases that match TRBD1. There are 14 residues in the CDR3. Germline lookup yields CDR1 SGHTA and CDR2 FQGTGA. V was clipped by 5 bases and J by 9 bases; unmatched bases: 6. The CDR3 nucleotides read TGTGCCAGCAGCCAGACAGGGGACGGTTCACCCCTCCACTTT. It is translated as CASSQTGDGSPLHF.

The J gene is TRBJ2-2, the V gene TRBV15; D is perhaps TRBD1 (6 bases). Germline CDR1 LNHNV, CDR2 YYDKDF (reference sequence). Between the trimmed V and J ends, which lost 2 bases and 7 bases, there was a span of 8 bases. This CDR3 is built from 13 residues. The CDR3 DNA reads TGTGCCACCAGCAGACAGGGACACGGGGAGCTGTTTTTT. Translated, it gives CATSRQGHGELFF.

The genes are TRBV6-1 and TRBJ1-1; a possible D gene is TRBD1 (6 bases). CDR3 length equals 15 residues. V was trimmed by 1 base and J by 3 bases, leaving 12 bases between them. Germline V gene sequence: CDR1 MNHNS, CDR2 SASEGT. The CDR3 spells CASSEGIGGYTEAFF. Written as DNA, the CDR3 is TGTGCCAGCAGTGAAGGTATTGGGGGCTACACTGAAGCTTTCTTT.

The chain employs TRBV7-9 and TRBJ2-7; maybe TRBD2 (5 bases). V was trimmed by 5 bases and J by 3 bases, leaving 11 bases between them. The CDR3 is 13 residues long. Germline-derived CDR1 and CDR2 are SEHNR and FQNEAQ (reference sequence). CDR3 protein: CASSTRHLYEQYF. DNA for the CDR3: TGTGCCAGCAGCACTAGACACCTCTACGAGCAGTACTTC.

The rearrangement joins TRBV5-4 to TRBJ2-7; TRBD2 matches at 8 bases. J lost 0 bases, V lost 0 bases, and 5 bases had no gene match. The length of the CDR3 is 16 residues. Germline V gene sequence: CDR1 SGHNT, CDR2 YYREEE (reference sequence). In DNA, the CDR3 is TGTGCCAGCAGCTTGGCTGGCGGGGGGAGCTCCTACGAGCAGTACTTC. Residues: CASSLAGGGSSYEQYF.

This clone was picked up one time. The chain recombines TRBV6-1 with TRBJ1-3, with 10 bases identical to TRBD1. The CDR3 is 19 residues long. With V trimmed by 4 bases and J by 0 bases, 12 bases remained unmatched. Germline lookup yields CDR1 MNHNS and CDR2 SASEGT. The CDR3 region has the DNA TGTGCCAGCAGTGTGCCGGGACAGGGGCTCCGTAGCTCTGGAAACACCATATATTTT. Its translation: CASSVPGQGLRSSGNTIYF.

The chain uses TRBV2 and TRBJ2-2; tentative D call: TRBD2 (6 bases). Germline V CDR1 and CDR2: SNHLY, FYNNEI. The CDR3 length is 17 residues. V was trimmed by 8 bases and J by 0 bases, leaving 19 bases between them. The CDR3 reads CASAGTLSYANTGELFF. In nucleotides, the CDR3 is TGTGCCAGCGCGGGAACTTTAAGCTACGCGAACACCGGGGAGCTGTTTTTT.

The rearrangement links TRBV3-1 (or the pseudogene TRBV3-2) to TRBJ1-2; 10 positions match TRBD1. Trimming removed 7 bases from V and 7 bases from J; junction bases left unmatched: 6. Looked up from germline, CDR1 is LGHDT and CDR2 is YNNKEL (reference sequence). The CDR3 runs to 13 residues. CDR3 amino acids: CASTGTGEGGYTF. As DNA, the CDR3 is TGTGCCAGCACTGGGACAGGGGAAGGTGGCTACACCTTC.

The chain has TRBV9 and TRBJ2-7; D might be TRBD1 (6 bases). V was pared by 6 bases and J by 2 bases, with 15 bases between. The CDR3 has 14 amino acids. Germline CDR1 and CDR2: SGDLS and YYNGEE. The chain's CDR3 is CASTPSGTTYEQYF. The DNA of the CDR3 is TGTGCCAGCACCCCAAGTGGGACAACCTACGAGCAGTACTTC.

V gene TRBV27 combines with J gene TRBJ2-1; D is possibly TRBD1 (6 bases). Trimming took off 3 bases at V and 1 base at J, with 10 bases between the two ends. CDR1 MNHEY and CDR2 SMNVEV come from the germline V gene (reference sequence). The CDR3 is 15 amino acids. CDR3 in amino acids: CASSFSGASYNEQFF. The CDR3 bases are TGTGCCAGCAGTTTTTCAGGGGCGTCCTACAATGAGCAGTTCTTC.

The CDR3 is CASSNSGGNQPQHF. CDR3 nucleotides: TGTGCCAGCAGTAACAGTGGCGGCAATCAGCCCCAGCATTTT. This chain connects TRBV2 to TRBJ1-5; D not resolved. Germline V gene sequence: CDR1 SNHLY, CDR2 FYNNEI. The length of the CDR3 is 14 residues. The V and J ends lost 5 bases and 2 bases respectively, with 10 bases between them.

The chain employs TRBV29-1 and TRBJ1-5, with 7 bases fitting TRBD1. The CDR3 length is 14 residues. V trimming: 5 bases; J trimming: 4 bases; junction bases outside the gene matches: 8. Germline V gene sequence: CDR1 SQVTM, CDR2 ANQGSEA. The CDR3 coding sequence is TGCAGCGTTAGGGACGGGACAGCTAATCAGCCCCAGCATTTT. It translates to CSVRDGTANQPQHF. Using reference TRBV29-1 and TRBJ1-5 for the parts outside the CDR3, the full variable domain is SAVISQKPSRDICQRGTSLTIQCQVDSQVTMMFWYRQQPGQSLTLIATANQGSEATYESGFVIDKFPISRPNLTFSTLTVSNMSPEDSSIYLCSVRDGTANQPQHFGDGTRLSIL.

The rearrangement links TRBV7-9 to TRBJ2-7; 8 bases fit TRBD1. This CDR3 contains 14 residues. The junction had 5 bases not matched to a gene; V was cut back by 5 bases and J by 2 bases. Germline CDR1 SEHNR, CDR2 FQNEAQ (reference sequence). The CDR3 here is CASSPSTGAYEQYF. CDR3 in DNA: TGTGCCAGCAGCCCTTCGACAGGGGCCTACGAGCAGTACTTC.

The chain has TRBV4-1 and TRBJ1-6; a weak D match, TRBD1 (6 bases). Germline-derived CDR1 and CDR2 are MGHRA and YSYEKL. V lost 5 bases and J lost 8, with 13 bases in between. The CDR3 spans 14 residues. In DNA, the CDR3 is TGCGCCAGCAGCGGGGGCCGTCCGGATTCACCCCTCCACTTT. Protein sequence: CASSGGRPDSPLHF.

J is TRBJ1-4 and V is TRBV18; D is possibly TRBD1 (6 bases). The CDR3 has 11 amino acids. The V end was cut by 10 bases, the J end by 8 bases, with 11 bases between. Germline CDR1 and CDR2: KGHSH and LQKENI. CDR3 sequence: CATSTGEKLFF. CDR3 coding DNA: TGTGCCACCTCCACAGGGGAAAAACTGTTTTTT.

This clone was picked up one time. The chain uses TRBV4-1 and TRBJ1-6; D possibly corresponds to TRBD1 (5 bases). This CDR3 is built from 16 residues. Between the trimmed V and J ends, which lost 4 bases and 5 bases, there was a span of 15 bases. Germline CDR1 MGHRA, CDR2 YSYEKL. The CDR3 spells CASSPGGNGNNSPLHF. CDR3 bases: TGCGCCAGCAGCCCCGGGGGTAACGGGAATAATTCACCCCTCCACTTT.

The rearrangement joins TRBV19 to TRBJ1-2; D remains unclear. Trimming stripped 10 bases from V and 3 bases from J, with 12 bases between. This CDR3 is 12 amino acids long. Germline loops: CDR1 LNHDA, CDR2 SQIVND (reference sequence). DNA for the CDR3: TGTGCCACCCTCGGTGGAGACTATGGCTACACCTTC. Its translation: CATLGGDYGYTF.

The chain combines TRBV7-9 with TRBJ2-4; D perhaps matches TRBD2 (6 bases). The CDR3 length is 18 residues. The V gene lost 2 bases and the J gene lost 0 bases, with 17 bases spanning the gap. Germline V gene lookup returns CDR1 SEHNR and CDR2 FQNEAQ (reference sequence). CDR3 nucleotide sequence: TGTGCCAGCAGCTTAATCCCCTTGGGGACTGCAGCCAAAAACATTCAGTACTTC. Amino acids: CASSLIPLGTAAKNIQYF.

This clone was picked up one time. The chain carries TRBV6-4 and TRBJ1-1; tentatively, D is TRBD1 (6 bases). The germline CDR1 and CDR2 sequences are MRHNA and SNTAGT. V lost 5 bases to trimming and J lost 4 bases, with 17 bases between them. The length of the CDR3 is 15 residues. DNA for the CDR3: TGTGCCAGCAGTCCTCGGGGGGGCGGCGGCACTGAAGCTTTCTTT. Its protein product is CASSPRGGGGTEAFF.

The chain uses TRBV5-1 and TRBJ2-7, with D unclear. Between the trimmed V and J ends, which lost 1 base and 6 bases, there was a span of 8 bases. The CDR3 contains 12 residues. From germline, CDR1 is SGHRS and CDR2 YFSETQ. CDR3 protein: CASSLTPLEQYF. The CDR3 DNA sequence: TGCGCCAGCAGCTTGACACCCCTCGAGCAGTACTTC.

The chain couples TRBV6-5 to TRBJ1-2, with D unclear. The CDR3 loop spans 13 amino acids. The V end lost 6 bases, the J end lost 2 bases, and 10 bases lay between the germline ends. Germline lookup yields CDR1 MNHEY and CDR2 SVGAGI. In DNA form, the CDR3 reads TGTGCCAGCAGGCCCGACTCAAACTATGGCTACACCTTC. It codes for CASRPDSNYGYTF.

This clone appeared a few times. V and J are TRBV2 and TRBJ2-7; D not certain. This CDR3 comprises 13 residues. CDR1 SNHLY and CDR2 FYNNEI come from the germline V gene. The V gene lost 3 bases and the J gene lost 6 bases, with 12 bases spanning the gap. The CDR3 nucleotides read TGTGCCAGCAGTGATGGGCCGGTCCGCGAGCAGTACTTC. Its protein product is CASSDGPVREQYF.